This T cell receptor beta chain was documented in a study of lymphopenia after photon versus proton radiotherapy. Study conclusions and caveats: Survival link was tested only in deceased patients; proton benefit remains a possibility. Under photons, naive T cells and diversity fell while effector/memory populations rose. Post-nadir diversity loss with photons came from oligoclonal expansion, particularly CD8+ Temra cells. In patients who died, overall survival fell as post-nadir TCR diversity dropped more.

The CDR3 length is 15 residues. In germline, CDR1 is MRHNA, CDR2 SNTAGT. V lost 1 base and J lost 10; bases outside the gene matches: 8. Assay used: immunoSEQ multiplex PCR; TCRdb lists only in-frame clones, some missing. The table includes about 29,000 clones, roughly 86% detected once. As concerns this clone: Its antigen is still unknown.

Sample: peripheral blood, taken from a patient treated with proton-based radiotherapy. The J gene is TRBJ2-1, the V gene TRBV6-4, with 9 nucleotides matching TRBD2. The receptor was derived from a woman aged 60-75 years with cholangiocarcinoma. Some clones in this sample may be carry-over from other donors' samples. CDR3 residues: CASSDYGGRVGEQFF. The DNA for the CDR3 is TGTGCCAGCAGTGACTACGGCGGGAGGGTAGGGGAGCAGTTCTTC.